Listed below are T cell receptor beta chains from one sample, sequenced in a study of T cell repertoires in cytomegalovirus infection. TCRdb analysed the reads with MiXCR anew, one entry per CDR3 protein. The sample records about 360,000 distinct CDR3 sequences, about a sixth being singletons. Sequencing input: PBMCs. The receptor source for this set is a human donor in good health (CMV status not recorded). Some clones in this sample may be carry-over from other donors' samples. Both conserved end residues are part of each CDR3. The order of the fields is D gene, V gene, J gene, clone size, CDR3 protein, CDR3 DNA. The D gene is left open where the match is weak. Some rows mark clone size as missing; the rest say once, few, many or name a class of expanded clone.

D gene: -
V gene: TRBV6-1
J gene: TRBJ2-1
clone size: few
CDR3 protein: CASQPRSLVARERNEQFF
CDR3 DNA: TGTGCCAGCCAGCCCCGTTCTCTTGTGGCCAGGGAGCGAAATGAGCAGTTCTTC

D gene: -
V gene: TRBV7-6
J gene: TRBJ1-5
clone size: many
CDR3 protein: CASSSVPLGGYSNQPQHF
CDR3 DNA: TGTGCCAGCAGCTCAGTCCCTCTGGGAGGTTATAGCAATCAGCCCCAGCATTTT

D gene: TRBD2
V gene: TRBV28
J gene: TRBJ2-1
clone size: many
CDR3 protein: CATARLAGGGGYNEQFF
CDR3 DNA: TGTGCCACCGCCCGACTAGCGGGGGGCGGGGGGTACAATGAGCAGTTCTTC

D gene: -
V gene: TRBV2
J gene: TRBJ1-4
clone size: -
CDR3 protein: CASKDGLNEKLFF
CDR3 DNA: TGTGCCAGCAAGGACGGCCTTAATGAAAAACTGTTTTTT

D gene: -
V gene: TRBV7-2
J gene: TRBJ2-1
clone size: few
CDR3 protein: CASSTQATGAYNEQFF
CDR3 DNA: TGTGCCAGCAGCACACAGGCTACGGGAGCCTACAATGAGCAGTTCTTC

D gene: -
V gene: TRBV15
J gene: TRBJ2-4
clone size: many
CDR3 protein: CATSARQRLAKNIQYF
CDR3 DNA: TGTGCCACCAGCGCTCGACAGAGACTAGCCAAAAACATTCAGTACTTC

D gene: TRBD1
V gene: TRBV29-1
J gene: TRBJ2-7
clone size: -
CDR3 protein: CSAATGGYEQYF
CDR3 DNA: TGCAGCGCCGCGACAGGGGGTTACGAGCAGTACTTC

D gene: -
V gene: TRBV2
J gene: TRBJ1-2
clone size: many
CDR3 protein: CASSNGQTHYGYTF
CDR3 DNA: TGTGCCAGCAGCAACGGACAGACTCATTATGGCTACACCTTC

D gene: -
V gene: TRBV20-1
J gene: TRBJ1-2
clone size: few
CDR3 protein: CSARDRTAAIRGYTF
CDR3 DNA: TGCAGTGCTAGAGATCGAACAGCAGCAATACGGGGCTACACCTTC

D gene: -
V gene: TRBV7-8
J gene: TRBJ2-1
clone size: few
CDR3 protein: CASSFGAGSSSYNEQFF
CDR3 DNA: TGTGCCAGCAGCTTCGGGGCGGGGTCCAGCTCCTACAATGAGCAGTTCTTC

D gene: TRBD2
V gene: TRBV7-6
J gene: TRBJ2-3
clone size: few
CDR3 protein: CAPLAGGTLVDTQYF
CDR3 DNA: TGTGCCCCTTTAGCGGGAGGGACCTTGGTAGATACGCAGTATTTT

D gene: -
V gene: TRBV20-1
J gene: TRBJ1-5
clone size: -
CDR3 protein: CSARDSSSNQPQHF
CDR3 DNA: TGCAGTGCTAGAGATAGCAGTAGCAATCAGCCCCAGCATTTT

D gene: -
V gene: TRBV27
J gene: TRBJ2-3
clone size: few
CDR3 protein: CASSPGLQGDTQYF
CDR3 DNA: TGTGCCAGCAGTCCCGGACTACAGGGAGATACGCAGTATTTT

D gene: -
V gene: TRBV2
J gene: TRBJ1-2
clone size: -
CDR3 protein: CASSLGQWNYGYTF
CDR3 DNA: TGTGCCAGCAGTCTTGGACAGTGGAACTATGGCTACACCTTC

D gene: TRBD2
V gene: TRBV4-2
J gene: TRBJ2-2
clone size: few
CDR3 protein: CASSAILGGGVRGELFF
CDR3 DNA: TGTGCCAGCAGCGCTATCCTAGGCGGGGGGGTACGCGGGGAGCTGTTTTTT

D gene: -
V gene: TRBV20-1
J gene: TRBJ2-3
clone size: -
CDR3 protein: CSAPRQGEGTDTQYF
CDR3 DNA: TGCAGTGCCCCTCGGCAGGGGGAGGGGACAGATACGCAGTATTTT

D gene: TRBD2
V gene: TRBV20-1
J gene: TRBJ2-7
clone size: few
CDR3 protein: CSAVGTSGPSPTYEQYF
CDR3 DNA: TGCAGTGCCGTCGGGACTAGCGGCCCAAGCCCCACCTACGAGCAGTACTTC

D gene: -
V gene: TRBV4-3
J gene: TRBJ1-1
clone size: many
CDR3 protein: CASSPDGGLNTEAFF
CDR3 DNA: TGCGCCAGCAGCCCTGACGGGGGCCTGAACACTGAAGCTTTCTTT

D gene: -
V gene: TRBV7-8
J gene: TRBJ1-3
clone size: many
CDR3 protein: CASSLGLGRSNTIYF
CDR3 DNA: TGTGCCAGCAGCTTAGGCTTGGGCAGGAGCAACACCATATATTTT

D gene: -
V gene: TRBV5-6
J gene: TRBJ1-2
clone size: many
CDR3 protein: CASSSGGDYGYTF
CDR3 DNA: TGTGCCAGCAGCTCCGGGGGCGACTATGGCTACACCTTC

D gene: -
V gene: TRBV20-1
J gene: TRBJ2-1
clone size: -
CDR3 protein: CRPTGRGSYNEQFF
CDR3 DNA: TGCAGACCCACCGGGCGGGGAAGCTACAATGAGCAGTTCTTC

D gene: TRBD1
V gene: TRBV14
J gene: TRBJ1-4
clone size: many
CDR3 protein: CASSRNRGSNEKLFF
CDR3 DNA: TGTGCCAGCAGCCGAAACAGGGGCTCAAATGAAAAACTGTTTTTT

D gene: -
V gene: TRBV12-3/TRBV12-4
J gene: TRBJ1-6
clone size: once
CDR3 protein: CASSLRGDSPLHF
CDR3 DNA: TGTGCCAGCAGTTTAAGAGGGGATTCACCCCTCCACTTT

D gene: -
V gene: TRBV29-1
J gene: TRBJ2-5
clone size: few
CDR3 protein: CSVGQHQETQYF
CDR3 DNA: TGCAGCGTTGGACAGCATCAAGAGACCCAGTACTTC

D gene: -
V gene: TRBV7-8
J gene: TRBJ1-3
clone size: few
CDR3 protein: CASSKRRVLSNTIYF
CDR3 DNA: TGTGCCAGCAGCAAGAGGCGGGTTCTCTCGAACACCATATATTTT

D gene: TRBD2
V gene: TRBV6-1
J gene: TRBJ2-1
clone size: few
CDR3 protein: CASSRDYTYNEQFF
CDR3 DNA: TGTGCCAGCAGCCGGGACTACACCTACAATGAGCAGTTCTTC

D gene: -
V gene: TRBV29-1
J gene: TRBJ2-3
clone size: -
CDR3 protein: CSVEGRFTDTQYF
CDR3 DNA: TGCAGCGTTGAGGGCAGGTTCACGGATACGCAGTATTTT

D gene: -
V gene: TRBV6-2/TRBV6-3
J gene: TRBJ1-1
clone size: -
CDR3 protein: CASSTQGVGMNTEAFF
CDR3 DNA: TGTGCCAGCAGTACGCAGGGAGTAGGGATGAACACTGAAGCTTTCTTT